The sequence of this TCR beta chain was determined in a study of blood T cell repertoires in COVID-19. Study overall: Acute and convalescent COVID-19 samples came from the United States, Italy and Spain.

This table comes from immunoSEQ multiplex PCR, and its TCRdb copy is limited to in-frame clones, with some not included. The sample lists approximately 140,000 clones, roughly 82% occurring once. The sample consisted of peripheral blood. This sequence originates from a man aged 70-80 years with acute or convalescent COVID-19.

This CDR3 reads CASSSLRNTIYF. The CDR3 region has the DNA TGTGCCAGCAGTTCCCTGAGGAACACCATATATTTT. V usage is TRBV6-6 and J usage is TRBJ1-3; unclear D gene. The V end was cut by 4 bases, the J end by 7 bases, with 8 bases between. Germline CDR1 MNHNY, CDR2 SVGAGI (reference sequence). The CDR3 length is 12 residues.